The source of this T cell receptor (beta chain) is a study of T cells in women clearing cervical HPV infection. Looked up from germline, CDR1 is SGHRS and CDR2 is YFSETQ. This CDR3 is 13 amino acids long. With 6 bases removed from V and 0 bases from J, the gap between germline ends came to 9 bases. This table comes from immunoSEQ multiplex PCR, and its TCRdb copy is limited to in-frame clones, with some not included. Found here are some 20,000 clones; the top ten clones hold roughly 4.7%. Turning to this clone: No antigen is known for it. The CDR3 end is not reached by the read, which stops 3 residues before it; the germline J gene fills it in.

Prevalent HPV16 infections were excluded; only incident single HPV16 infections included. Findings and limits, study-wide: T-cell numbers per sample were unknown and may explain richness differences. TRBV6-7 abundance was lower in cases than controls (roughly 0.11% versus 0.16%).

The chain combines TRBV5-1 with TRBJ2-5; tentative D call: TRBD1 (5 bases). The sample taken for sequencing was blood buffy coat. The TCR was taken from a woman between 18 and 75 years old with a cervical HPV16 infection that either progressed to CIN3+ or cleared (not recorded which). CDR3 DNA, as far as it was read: TGCGCCAGCAAGCCGGACAACCAAGAGACC. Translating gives CASKPDNQET. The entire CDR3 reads CASKPDNQETQYF.